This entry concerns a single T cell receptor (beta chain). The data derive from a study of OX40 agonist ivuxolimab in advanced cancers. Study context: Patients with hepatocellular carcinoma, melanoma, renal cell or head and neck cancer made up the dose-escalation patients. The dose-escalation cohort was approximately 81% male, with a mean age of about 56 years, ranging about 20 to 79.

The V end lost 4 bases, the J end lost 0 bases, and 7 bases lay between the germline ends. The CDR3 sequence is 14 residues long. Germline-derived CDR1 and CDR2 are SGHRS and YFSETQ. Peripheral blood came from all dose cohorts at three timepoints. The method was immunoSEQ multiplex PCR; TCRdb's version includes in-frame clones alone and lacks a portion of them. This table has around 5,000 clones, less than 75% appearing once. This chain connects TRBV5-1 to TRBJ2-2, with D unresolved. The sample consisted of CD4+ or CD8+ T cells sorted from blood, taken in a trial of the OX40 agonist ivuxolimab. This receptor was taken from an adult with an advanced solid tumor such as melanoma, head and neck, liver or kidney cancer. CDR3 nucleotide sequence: TGCGCCAGCAGCCCCGACACGAACACCGGGGAGCTGTTTTTT. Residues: CASSPDTNTGELFF.